The clone carrying this T cell receptor (beta chain) was observed a handful of times. Its cognate antigen is unknown. The germline gives CDR1 SGDLS, CDR2 YYNGEE. V was pared by 4 bases and J by 4 bases, with 10 bases of the junction left unmatched. CDR3 size: 16 residues. This sample is drawn from a study of molecular identifiers for immune sequencing clone quantification. Findings of the study overall: Same-barcode identical TCR molecules could make highly expanded clones look smaller than they are. Effector cells kept over 99% of their molecules in clones above 20 RNA copies, while naive cells kept under 1% there.

Naive CD8 T cells were FACS-sorted by CD8+CD4-CCR7+CD45RA+ markers. TCRdb re-called the PCR reads with MiXCR, one entry per CDR3 protein. The sample carries approximately 500,000 distinct CDR3 sequences, roughly 23% recorded once. This sequence originates from a human donor in good health. Some libraries in this study had Jurkat cell RNA spiked in. The rearrangement uses TRBV9 and TRBJ2-3; 9 nucleotides agree with TRBD1. Source material: naive CD8+ T cells from blood, with Jurkat cell RNA spiked in. Stated subset: FACS-sorted CD8+CD4-CCR7+CD45RA+ naive T cells. As DNA, the CDR3 is TGTGCCAGCAGCTCGCCGGGACAGGGTGGTCCAGATACGCAGTATTTT. As protein: CASSSPGQGGPDTQYF.